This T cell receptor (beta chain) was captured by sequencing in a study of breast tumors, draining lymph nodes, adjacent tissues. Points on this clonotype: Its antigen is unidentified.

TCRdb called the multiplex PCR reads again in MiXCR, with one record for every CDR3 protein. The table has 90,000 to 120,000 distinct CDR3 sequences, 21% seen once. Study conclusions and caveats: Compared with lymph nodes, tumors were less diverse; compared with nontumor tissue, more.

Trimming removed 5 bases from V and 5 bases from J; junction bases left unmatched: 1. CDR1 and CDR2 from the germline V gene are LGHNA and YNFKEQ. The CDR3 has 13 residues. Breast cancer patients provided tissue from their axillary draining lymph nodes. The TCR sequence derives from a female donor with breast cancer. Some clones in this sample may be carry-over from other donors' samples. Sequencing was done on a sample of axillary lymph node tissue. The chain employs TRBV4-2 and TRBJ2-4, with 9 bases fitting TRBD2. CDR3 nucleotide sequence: TGTGCCAGCAGCTTAGCGGGAGAAAACATTCAGTACTTC. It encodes CASSLAGENIQYF.